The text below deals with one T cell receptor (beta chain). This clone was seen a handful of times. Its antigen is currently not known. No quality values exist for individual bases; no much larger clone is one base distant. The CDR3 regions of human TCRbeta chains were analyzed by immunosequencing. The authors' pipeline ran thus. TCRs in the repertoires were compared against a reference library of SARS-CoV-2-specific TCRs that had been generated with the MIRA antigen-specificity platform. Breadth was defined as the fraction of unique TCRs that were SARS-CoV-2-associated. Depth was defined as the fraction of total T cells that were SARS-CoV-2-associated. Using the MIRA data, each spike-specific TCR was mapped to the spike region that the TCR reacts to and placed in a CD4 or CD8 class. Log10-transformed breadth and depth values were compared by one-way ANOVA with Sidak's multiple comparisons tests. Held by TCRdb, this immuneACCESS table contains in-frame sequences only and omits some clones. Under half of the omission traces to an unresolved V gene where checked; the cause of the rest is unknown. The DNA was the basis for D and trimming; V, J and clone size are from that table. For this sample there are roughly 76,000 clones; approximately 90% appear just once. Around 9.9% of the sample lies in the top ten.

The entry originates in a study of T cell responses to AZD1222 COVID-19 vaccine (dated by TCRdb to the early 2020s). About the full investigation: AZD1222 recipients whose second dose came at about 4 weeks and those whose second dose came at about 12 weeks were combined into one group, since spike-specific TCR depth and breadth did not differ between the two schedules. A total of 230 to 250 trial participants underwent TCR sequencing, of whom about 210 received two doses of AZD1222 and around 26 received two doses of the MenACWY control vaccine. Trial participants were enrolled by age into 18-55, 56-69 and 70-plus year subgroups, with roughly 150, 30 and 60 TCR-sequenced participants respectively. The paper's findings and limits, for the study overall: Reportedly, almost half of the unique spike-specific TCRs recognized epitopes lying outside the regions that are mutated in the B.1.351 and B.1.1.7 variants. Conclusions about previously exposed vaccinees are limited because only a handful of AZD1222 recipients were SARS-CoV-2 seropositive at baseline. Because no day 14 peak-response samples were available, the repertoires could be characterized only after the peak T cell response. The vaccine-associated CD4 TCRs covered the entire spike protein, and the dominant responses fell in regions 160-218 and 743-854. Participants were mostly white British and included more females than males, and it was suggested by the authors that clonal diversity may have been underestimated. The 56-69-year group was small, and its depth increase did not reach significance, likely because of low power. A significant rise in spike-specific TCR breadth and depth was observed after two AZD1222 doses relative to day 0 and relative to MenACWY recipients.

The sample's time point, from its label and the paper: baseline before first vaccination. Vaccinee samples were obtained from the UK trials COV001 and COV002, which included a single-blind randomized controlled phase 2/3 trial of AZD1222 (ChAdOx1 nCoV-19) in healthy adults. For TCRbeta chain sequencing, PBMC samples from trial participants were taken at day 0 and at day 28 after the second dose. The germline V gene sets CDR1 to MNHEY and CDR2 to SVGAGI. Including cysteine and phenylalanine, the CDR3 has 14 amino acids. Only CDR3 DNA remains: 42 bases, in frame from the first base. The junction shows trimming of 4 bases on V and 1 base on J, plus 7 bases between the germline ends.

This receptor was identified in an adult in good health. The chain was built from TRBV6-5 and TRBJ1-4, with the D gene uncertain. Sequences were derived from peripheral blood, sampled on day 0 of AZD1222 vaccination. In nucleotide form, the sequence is TGTGCCAGCAGTTTGAGCGTAACTAATGAAAAACTGTTTTTT. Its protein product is CASSLSVTNEKLFF.